The rows below give T cell receptor beta chains drawn from one sample of a study of shared clonotypes between healthy human individuals. Produced via immunoSEQ multiplex PCR; TCRdb's table is partial and in-frame only. The sample has 2 million to 2.5 million clones, approximately 95% seen once; the top ten hold around 1.1%. Sequencing was done on a sample of naive CD8+ T cells sorted from blood. Receptors were obtained from a man younger than 35 in good health. Each CDR3 is given with its conserved first and last residue. Fields, in order: J gene, D gene, clone size, V gene, CDR3 DNA, CDR3 protein. A D gene is named only where the DNA matches it firmly. Clone size, where shown, is once, few, many, or a class for clones that have expanded.

TRBJ2-1 TRBD2 - TRBV30 TGTGCCTGGGCTAGCGGGAGTACGAATGAGCAGTTCTTC CAWASGSTNEQFF
TRBJ2-7 - - TRBV19 TGTGCCAGTAGTATAGTCGGGACCACCTACGAGCAGTACTTC CASSIVGTTYEQYF
TRBJ2-1 - - TRBV2 TGTGCCAGCAGTGAAAGGGAAGTGTTCTCGGAATACTACAATGAGCAGTTCTTC CASSEREVFSEYYNEQFF
TRBJ2-2 - - TRBV7-9 TGTGCCAGCAGCTTAGCCCCCTACACCGGGGAGCTGTTTTTT CASSLAPYTGELFF
TRBJ1-4 - - TRBV14 TGTGCCAGCAGCCAAGAGGGGACTAATGAAAAACTGTTTTTT CASSQEGTNEKLFF
TRBJ2-2 TRBD2 - TRBV15 TGTGCCACCGCTAGGGAGGGCGCCACCGGGGAGCTGTTTTTT CATAREGATGELFF
TRBJ2-2 - - TRBV29-1 TGCAGCGTTGTCATCCTGGACTCCACCGGGGAGCTGTTTTTT CSVVILDSTGELFF
TRBJ2-7 TRBD1 - TRBV7-9 TGTGCCAGCAGCCCCTTGGGACAGGGGGCTTACGAGCAGTACTTC CASSPLGQGAYEQYF
TRBJ1-1 TRBD1 - TRBV13 TGTGCCAGCAGACCAGGGGGGGGCACCACTGAAGCTTTCTTT CASRPGGGTTEAFF
TRBJ2-7 - - TRBV30 TGTGCCTGGAGTGACGGGACAGAGCAGTACTTC CAWSDGTEQYF
TRBJ2-7 TRBD1 - TRBV27 TGTGCCAGCAGTTTATCGAGCCCAGGGGGCACCTACGAGCAGTACTTC CASSLSSPGGTYEQYF
TRBJ2-5 - - TRBV28 TGTGCCAGCAGTCAAGACAGTCAAGAGACCCAGTACTTC CASSQDSQETQYF
TRBJ2-1 - - TRBV5-6 TGTGCCAGCAGCTTCCCAGACAATGAGCAGTTCTTC CASSFPDNEQFF
TRBJ2-7 TRBD2 - TRBV5-4 TGTGCCAGCAGCGCCAGCTTAGCGGGGACCTACGAGCAGTACTTC CASSASLAGTYEQYF
TRBJ2-7 - - TRBV9 TGTGCCAGCAGCGTAGGTGTAGGGTGGTGGTCCTACGAGCAGTACTTC CASSVGVGWWSYEQYF
TRBJ2-5 - - TRBV7-9 TGTGCCAGCAGCCCTAGGATACACCTCCAAGAGACCCAGTACTTC CASSPRIHLQETQYF
TRBJ1-1 - - TRBV7-9 TGTGCCAGCAGCTTAGTTGGCAGCGACACTGAAGCTTTCTTT CASSLVGSDTEAFF
TRBJ2-1 - - TRBV9 TGTGCCAGCAGCGTAGCAGGCCAGACCCACAATGAGCAGTTCTTC CASSVAGQTHNEQFF
TRBJ1-1 TRBD1 - TRBV7-6 TGTGCCAGCAGCTTAGAGTCCGCAGGGGGGAACACTGAAGCTTTCTTT CASSLESAGGNTEAFF
TRBJ2-3 - - TRBV4-1 TGCGCCAGCAGCCAGTACCCTTATGTGGAGAGTGATACAGATACGCAGTATTTT CASSQYPYVESDTDTQYF
TRBJ1-5 - once TRBV7-2 TGTGCCAGCAGCTTAGCGGACAAGGTTTATAGCAATCAGCCCCAGCATTTT CASSLADKVYSNQPQHF
TRBJ2-3 - - TRBV6-5 TGTGCCAGCAGCCCAGCGGCAGGGAAGTCAGATACGCAGTATTTT CASSPAAGKSDTQYF
TRBJ2-7 - - TRBV30 TGTGCCTGGAGTCCCCCCGGGACGGACCCCTACGAGCAGTACTTC CAWSPPGTDPYEQYF
TRBJ2-3 - - TRBV11-3 TGTGCCAGCAGCTTGCAGGGCACAGATACGCAGTATTTT CASSLQGTDTQYF
TRBJ1-2 - - TRBV19 TGTGCCAGTAGTTGGGCGGAGGCCTATGGCTACACCTTC CASSWAEAYGYTF
TRBJ1-4 - - TRBV9 TGTGCCAGCAGCCCCGACCCGGGTCCCGACAGTAATGAAAAACTGTTTTTT CASSPDPGPDSNEKLFF
TRBJ2-1 - - TRBV30 TGTGCCTGGGAAGGTGGGACTTACAATGAGCAGTTCTTC CAWEGGTYNEQFF
TRBJ2-7 - - TRBV7-9 TGTGCCAGCAGCGGCGTCTTCTACGAGCAGTACTTC CASSGVFYEQYF
TRBJ2-7 TRBD1 - TRBV4-3 TGCGCCAGCAGCCAAGACGGGACAGGGGGCCACGAGCAGTACTTC CASSQDGTGGHEQYF
TRBJ2-3 - - TRBV27 TGTGCCAGCAGTTGGAGTGATACTGGCACAGATACGCAGTATTTT CASSWSDTGTDTQYF
TRBJ1-6 - few TRBV11-2 TGTGCCAGCAGCTTAGCTCATCGCAATAGACTCCACTTT CASSLAHRNRLHF
TRBJ2-5 - - TRBV7-9 TGTGCCAGCAGCTTAGGGCGGAATCAAGAGACCCAGTACTTC CASSLGRNQETQYF
TRBJ2-1 - - TRBV19 TGTGCCAGTAGTATGGCGCGGGACTTTAGCTCCTACAATGAGCAGTTCTTC CASSMARDFSSYNEQFF
TRBJ2-5 - - TRBV9 TGTGCCAGCAGCCCCCATCGGACAGACCACCCAGAGACCCAGTACTTC CASSPHRTDHPETQYF
TRBJ2-7 TRBD2 - TRBV30 TGTGCCTCCAAGCGGGACTCCTACGAGCAGTACTTC CASKRDSYEQYF
TRBJ1-6 TRBD1 - TRBV10-2 TGCGCCAGCAGTGGTGGGGACAGGCCAGTCTCCTATAATTCACCCCTCCACTTT CASSGGDRPVSYNSPLHF
TRBJ2-7 TRBD1 - TRBV6-1 TGTGCCAGCAGGCCCGGACAGGGGTTATACGAGCAGTACTTC CASRPGQGLYEQYF
TRBJ2-7 - - TRBV5-5 TGTGCCAGTCGGGGTAGCGAGCAGTACTTC CASRGSEQYF
TRBJ2-1 - once TRBV4-3 TGCGCCAGCAGCCAAGAGGGCGGGGAGAATGAGCAGTTCTTC CASSQEGGENEQFF
TRBJ2-7 - - TRBV28 TGTGCCAGCAGTTTTTTGGTTGCCCTATCCTACGAGCAGTACTTC CASSFLVALSYEQYF
TRBJ2-7 - - TRBV4-3 TGCGCCAGCAGCCAAGGGCGAGGAGGCTACGAGCAGTACTTC CASSQGRGGYEQYF
TRBJ2-3 TRBD2 - TRBV19 TGTGCCAGCGCTCGGGGAGGGGATACGCAGTATTTT CASARGGDTQYF
TRBJ1-4 - - TRBV5-6 TGTGCCAGCAGCTTGTATTTCGGGGAGGCTAATGAAAAACTGTTTTTT CASSLYFGEANEKLFF
TRBJ1-3 - - TRBV7-9 TGTGCCAGCAGCTTAATAGGTCCTTCTGGAAACACCATATATTTT CASSLIGPSGNTIYF
TRBJ2-7 - - TRBV27 TGTGCCAGCAGTTCCAAGGGACCTAACGAGCAGTACTTC CASSSKGPNEQYF